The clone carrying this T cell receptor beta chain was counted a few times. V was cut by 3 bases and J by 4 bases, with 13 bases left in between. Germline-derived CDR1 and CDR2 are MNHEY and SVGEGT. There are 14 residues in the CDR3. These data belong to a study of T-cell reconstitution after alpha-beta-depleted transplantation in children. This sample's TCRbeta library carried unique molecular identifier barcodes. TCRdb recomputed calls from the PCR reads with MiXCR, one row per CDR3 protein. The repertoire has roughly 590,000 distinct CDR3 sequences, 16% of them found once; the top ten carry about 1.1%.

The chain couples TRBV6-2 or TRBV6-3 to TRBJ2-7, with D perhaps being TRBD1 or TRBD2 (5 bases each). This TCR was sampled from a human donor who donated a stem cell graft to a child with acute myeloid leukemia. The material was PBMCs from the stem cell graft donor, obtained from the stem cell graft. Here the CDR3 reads CASSYWGPFYEQYF. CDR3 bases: TGTGCCAGCAGTTATTGGGGACCTTTTTACGAGCAGTACTTC.